A single sample gave rise to the 15 T cell receptor beta chains below, sequenced in a study of blood T cell repertoires in COVID-19. Produced via immunoSEQ multiplex PCR; TCRdb's table is partial and in-frame only. This sample yields approximately 100,000 clones, of which around 91% are seen a single time; about 34% belongs to the top ten. The sequencing input was peripheral blood. All receptors derive from a woman over 75 with acute or convalescent COVID-19.

The V gene is TRBV6-1, the J gene TRBJ1-6; 7 positions agree with TRBD1. This CDR3 region has 15 residues. CDR1 MNHNS and CDR2 SASEGT come from the germline V gene. V shed 6 bases, J shed 5 bases, and the junction held 7 bases outside the gene matches. Here the CDR3 DNA reads TGTGCCAGCAGAACCGGGACAGAGGATAATTCACCCCTCCACTTT. Translating it yields CASRTGTEDNSPLHF.

The CDR3 spells CASSPYTGELFF. CDR3 in DNA: TGTGCCAGCAGCCCATACACCGGGGAGCTGTTTTTT. The J gene is TRBJ2-2, the V gene TRBV5-5, with unresolved D. CDR3 length: 12 amino acids. V lost 4 bases and J lost 3, with 4 bases in between. Per germline, CDR1 SGHKS and CDR2 YYEKEE (reference sequence).

The chain combines TRBV28 with TRBJ2-7, with TRBD2 as a possible D gene (6 bases). CDR3 length: 14 residues. With 2 bases removed from V and 3 bases from J, the gap between germline ends came to 11 bases. Germline values: CDR1 MDHEN, CDR2 SYDVKM. CDR3 in amino acids: CASSLVGGYYEQYF. The CDR3 bases are TGTGCCAGCAGTTTAGTGGGGGGATACTACGAGCAGTACTTC. Full variable domain (remainder filled in from reference TRBV28 and TRBJ2-7): DVKVTQSSRYLVKRTGEKVFLECVQDMDHENMFWYRQDPGLGLRLIYFSYDVKMKEKGDIPEGYSVSREKKERFSLILESASTNQTSMYLCASSLVGGYYEQYFGPGTRLTVT.

The chain uses TRBV27 and TRBJ2-5; 7 bases map to TRBD1. In germline, CDR1 is MNHEY, CDR2 SMNVEV (reference sequence). The CDR3 has 14 amino acids. The V gene end was trimmed by 4 bases and the J gene end by 5 bases; junction bases not matched to a gene: 7. This chain's CDR3 is CASSSDRVWETQYF. CDR3 nucleotides: TGTGCCAGCAGTTCCGACAGGGTCTGGGAGACCCAGTACTTC.

The CDR3 region has the DNA TGCGCCAGCAGCTTGGCCACAGGGGGTCACGTGGTGACCCAGTACTTC. Translated: CASSLATGGHVVTQYF. This rearrangement joins TRBV5-1 to TRBJ2-5; 8 nucleotides align to TRBD1. After removal of 0 bases from V and 7 bases from J, the junction contained 11 bases not matched to a gene. The germline V gene encodes CDR1 SGHRS and CDR2 YFSETQ. There are 16 residues in the CDR3.

This clone was detected once. The chain is built from TRBV30 and TRBJ1-5; no clear D. This CDR3 spans 12 amino acids. V lost 8 bases, J lost 2 bases, and 10 bases lay in between. The germline CDR1 and CDR2 sequences are GTSNPN and SVGIG (reference sequence). The CDR3 DNA follows: TGTGCCGCCCGGCGGGGCAATCAGCCCCAGCATTTT. As protein: CAARRGNQPQHF. The variable domain in full, with the rest retrieved from reference TRBV30 and TRBJ1-5, is SQTIHQWPATLVQPVGSPLSLECTVEGTSNPNLYWYRQAAGRGLQLLFYSVGIGQISSEVPQNLSASRPQDRQFILSSKKLLLSDSGFYLCAARRGNQPQHFGDGTRLSIL.

This chain joins TRBV19 and TRBJ1-2; D is perhaps TRBD1 (5 bases). V was clipped by 6 bases and J by 8 bases, with 16 bases between them. Germline CDR1 reads LNHDA; CDR2 reads SQIVND (reference sequence). The CDR3 is 13 amino acids. This CDR3 is CASSAQVGLGYTF. CDR3 nucleotides: TGTGCCAGTAGCGCACAGGTGGGTCTCGGCTACACCTTC.

The chain recombines TRBV7-2 with TRBJ1-6; a weak D match, TRBD1 (6 bases). Germline CDR1 is SGHTA and CDR2 is FQGNSA. CDR3 length: 14 amino acids. V lost 5 bases and J 8 bases, leaving 13 bases between the germline ends. CDR3 sequence: CASSPGQYYSPLHF. The CDR3 coding sequence is TGTGCCAGCAGCCCAGGACAGTACTATTCACCCCTCCACTTT. Combining the CDR3 with reference TRBV7-2 and TRBJ1-6 gives the whole variable domain GAGVSQSPSNKVTEKGKDVELRCDPISGHTALYWYRQSLGQGLEFLIYFQGNSAPDKSGLPSDRFSAERTGGSVSTLTIQRTQQEDSAVYLCASSPGQYYSPLHFGNGTRLTVT.

This chain joins TRBV5-1 and TRBJ1-5, with a weak D call TRBD1 (6 bases). V lost 4 bases and J 4 bases, leaving 15 bases between the germline ends. The germline V gene has CDR1 SGHRS and CDR2 YFSETQ. The CDR3 runs to 15 residues. CDR3 loop: CASSREGQPNQPQHF. CDR3 sequence (DNA): TGCGCCAGCAGCCGTGAAGGACAGCCAAATCAGCCCCAGCATTTT.

The CDR3 sequence is CASNLEGSTSGGVETQYF. DNA for the CDR3: TGTGCCAGCAACTTGGAGGGATCGACTAGCGGGGGGGTTGAGACCCAGTACTTC. This chain connects TRBV3-1 (or the pseudogene TRBV3-2) to TRBJ2-5; the match to TRBD2 covers 14 bases. The trim removed 7 bases at V and 5 bases at J, leaving 15 bases unmatched. This CDR3 contains 18 residues. CDR1 is LGHDT and CDR2 is YNNKEL in the germline V gene (reference sequence).

The chain uses TRBV29-1 and TRBJ2-7, with TRBD1 matching over 8 bases. The CDR3 spans 14 residues. Germline V gene sequence: CDR1 SQVTM, CDR2 ANQGSEA. The J segment lost 0 bases and the V segment lost 4 bases, leaving 5 bases of the junction unmatched. The CDR3 DNA sequence: TGCAGCGTTGCCGCCGGGACAGGCTCCTACGAGCAGTACTTC. Translation: CSVAAGTGSYEQYF.

J is TRBJ1-5 and V is TRBV19; 7 bases align to TRBD1. The CDR3 has 18 residues. CDR1 and CDR2 from the germline V gene are LNHDA and SQIVND (reference sequence). Trimming cost V 3 bases and J 0 bases; bases outside gene matches: 11. The CDR3 nucleotides are TGTGCCAGTAGTATCGGGACAGTGGAGGACTATAGCAATCAGCCCCAGCATTTT. Its protein is CASSIGTVEDYSNQPQHF.

The chain has TRBV5-1 and TRBJ2-6; 9 nucleotides agree with TRBD1. The trim removed 4 bases at V and 2 bases at J, leaving 4 bases unmatched. The CDR3 sequence is 16 residues long. Germline V gene lookup returns CDR1 SGHRS and CDR2 YFSETQ. In DNA form, the CDR3 reads TGCGCCAGCAGCCAGACAGGGGGGGCTGGGGCCAACGTCCTGACTTTC. Translating it yields CASSQTGGAGANVLTF.

V and J are TRBV4-3 and TRBJ2-1; 8 bases are shared with TRBD2. Losses at the gene ends were 3 bases for V and 5 bases for J; bases not matched to a gene: 6. The V gene's germline CDR1 is LGHNA and CDR2 YSLEER. The CDR3 is made up of 15 amino acids. CDR3 region: CASSHPGLAHNEQFF. The CDR3 DNA reads TGCGCCAGCAGCCATCCCGGACTAGCCCACAATGAGCAGTTCTTC.

J is TRBJ1-2 and V is TRBV20-1; D gene uncertain. The CDR3 is made up of 14 amino acids. From germline, CDR1 is DFQATT and CDR2 SNEGSKA (reference sequence). V was shortened by 3 bases and J by 4 bases, with 15 bases between the two germline ends. The DNA for the CDR3 is TGCAGTGCTAGTACCCCCGCCGAGGGCTATGGCTACACCTTC. This codes for CSASTPAEGYGYTF.